The 30 T cell receptor beta chains below come from one sample, sequenced in a study of metastatic and nonmetastatic thyroid tumors. Thyroid surgery had not been preceded by any treatment in any patient. TCRdb re-called clones from the PCR reads using MiXCR. The table shows fewer than 40,000 clones, with roughly 15% occurring only once. Sequencing was carried out using blood. These receptors all come from a male donor with papillary thyroid cancer or a benign thyroid nodule (not recorded which). Some clones in this sample may be carry-over from other donors' samples.

The table lists this clone with many counts. The rearrangement joins TRBV11-3 to TRBJ2-3; D unresolved. CDR1 and CDR2 from the germline V gene are SGHNT and YENEEA. Trimming took off 5 bases at V and 2 bases at J, with 11 bases between the two ends. This CDR3 is 14 amino acids long. CDR3 loop: CASSPTPLTDTQYF. The CDR3 nucleotides read TGTGCCAGCAGCCCAACACCCCTCACAGATACGCAGTATTTT. Drawing the rest from reference TRBV11-3 and TRBJ2-3, the complete variable domain is EAGVVQSPRYKIIEKKQPVAFWCNPISGHNTLYWYLQNLGQGPELLIRYENEEAVDDSQLPKDRFSAERLKGVDSTLKIQPAELGDSAVYLCASSPTPLTDTQYFGPGTRLTVL.

This clone was detected ten times or more. The J gene is TRBJ2-5, the V gene TRBV24-1; TRBD1 aligns across 7 bases. The V segment lost 5 bases and the J segment 2 bases; nucleotides outside the gene matches: 4. Germline V lookup: CDR1 KGHDR, CDR2 SFDVKD. This CDR3 contains 14 residues. Written as DNA, the CDR3 is TGTGCCACCAGTGCCTACAGGGGACAAGAGACCCAGTACTTC. It encodes CATSAYRGQETQYF.

This clone was found many times. V and J are TRBV24-1 and TRBJ2-5; tentatively, D is TRBD1 (6 bases). V lost 3 bases to trimming and J lost 2 bases, with 9 bases between them. Germline CDR1 is KGHDR and CDR2 is SFDVKD. The CDR3 consists of 14 residues. The CDR3: CATSDPGTQETQYF. The CDR3 DNA reads TGTGCCACCAGTGATCCGGGGACACAAGAGACCCAGTACTTC.

This clone is medium-sized by share. The V gene is TRBV2, the J gene TRBJ2-7, with no clear D. The CDR3 contains 13 residues. V gave up 4 bases and J gave up 2 bases, with 9 bases separating them. Germline lookup yields CDR1 SNHLY and CDR2 FYNNEI. The CDR3 is CASSALNTYEQYF. As DNA, the CDR3 is TGTGCCAGCAGTGCTCTGAATACCTACGAGCAGTACTTC.

This clone has a count of ten or more. The V call is TRBV12-3 or TRBV12-4, the J call TRBJ1-2; D possibly corresponds to TRBD1 (5 bases). The CDR3 covers 13 residues. V was clipped by 6 bases and J by 5 bases, with 13 bases between them. The CDR3 DNA sequence: TGTGCCAGCAGCCCCCCGGGGGGGTATGGCTACACCTTC. Translated: CASSPPGGYGYTF.

This clone was counted ten times or more. The genes are TRBV29-1 and TRBJ2-7; 15 positions match TRBD2. Trimming took 6 bases from V and 6 from J; bases not matched to a gene: 3. The CDR3 contains 13 residues. In germline, CDR1 is SQVTM, CDR2 ANQGSEA. CDR3 DNA: TGCAGCGTGGGACTAGCGGGAGGTCTCGAGCAGTACTTC. This codes for CSVGLAGGLEQYF.

This clone was detected ten times or more. This sequence joins TRBV20-1 and TRBJ1-4; D is ambiguous. The V end was cut by 3 bases, the J end by 8 bases, with 19 bases between. CDR1 is DFQATT, CDR2 SNEGSKA, per germline (reference sequence). This CDR3 comprises 15 residues. DNA of the CDR3: TGCAGTGCTAGCCCCGTGAATGAAGGCCGGGAAAAACTGTTTTTT. Translating gives CSASPVNEGREKLFF.

This clone was seen many times. The rearrangement joins TRBV4-1 to TRBJ2-1, with D unclear. V lost 0 bases to trimming and J lost 2 bases, with 11 bases between them. CDR3 size: 16 residues. Looked up from germline, CDR1 is MGHRA and CDR2 is YSYEKL. The CDR3 sequence: CASSQDVEAAYNEQFF. As DNA, the CDR3 is TGCGCCAGCAGCCAAGATGTCGAGGCTGCCTACAATGAGCAGTTCTTC.

This clone is medium-sized in the sample. CDR3 sequence (DNA): TGTGCCAGCAGCTTAGCGGGGTACGGCTACACCTTC. Translation: CASSLAGYGYTF. The chain links TRBV7-9 to TRBJ1-2; the D is unclear. CDR1 is SEHNR and CDR2 is FQNEAQ in the germline V gene (reference sequence). There are 12 residues in the CDR3. The V gene lost 0 bases and the J gene lost 8 bases, with 7 bases spanning the gap. The full variable domain, its missing parts supplied by reference TRBV7-9 and TRBJ1-2, is DTGVSQNPRHKITKRGQNVTFRCDPISEHNRLYWYRQTLGQGPEFLTYFQNEAQLEKSRLLSDRFSAERPKGSFSTLEIQRTEQGDSAMYLCASSLAGYGYTFGSGTRLTVV.

This clone was recorded at least ten times. V gene TRBV5-4 combines with J gene TRBJ2-7, with D possibly called TRBD1 or TRBD2 (5 bases each). The germline CDR1 and CDR2 sequences are SGHNT and YYREEE (reference sequence). Trimming removed 4 bases from V and 3 bases from J, with 14 bases in between. CDR3 size: 14 residues. The CDR3 DNA reads TGTGCCAGCAGCCAAATTGCTGGGGGCTACGAGCAGTACTTC. It yields the protein CASSQIAGGYEQYF.

This clone was observed a few times. A much more abundant neighbour one base away suggests this may be a read error. This chain joins TRBV12-5 and TRBJ2-5, with D tentatively TRBD2 (5 bases). Germline lookup yields CDR1 LGHNT and CDR2 FRNRAP. CDR3 length equals 16 residues. V lost 0 bases to trimming and J lost 4 bases, with 15 bases between them. The CDR3 nucleotides read TGTGCTAGTGGTTTGGTACTGGACGGACTGGCAGAGACCCAGTACTTC. Protein product: CASGLVLDGLAETQYF.

The table lists this clone with many counts. The V gene is TRBV27, the J gene TRBJ2-7; 7 bases align to TRBD1. This CDR3 is built from 13 residues. Per germline, CDR1 MNHEY and CDR2 SMNVEV (reference sequence). The J segment lost 1 base and the V segment lost 5 bases, leaving 2 bases of the junction unmatched. DNA of the CDR3: TGTGCCAGCAGTCCGGGACAGTCCTACGAGCAGTACTTC. Its translation is CASSPGQSYEQYF.

The CDR3 DNA reads TGTGCCAGTAGCCAACGTGCAGGGGGGGACTCCTACGAGCAGTACTTC. Protein product: CASSQRAGGDSYEQYF. The chain combines TRBV19 with TRBJ2-7; possibly TRBD1 or TRBD2 for D (7 bases each). CDR1 LNHDA and CDR2 SQIVND come from the germline V gene (reference sequence). V lost 6 bases and J 0 bases, leaving 18 bases between the germline ends. This CDR3 spans 16 amino acids.

In this sample, this clone turned up many times. This rearrangement joins TRBV5-1 to TRBJ1-1; D remains unclear. The CDR3 runs to 13 residues. V gave up 0 bases and J gave up 2 bases, with 5 bases separating them. Per the germline V gene, CDR1 is SGHRS and CDR2 is YFSETQ. CDR3 DNA: TGCGCCAGCAGCTTGGAGGGCAACACTGAAGCTTTCTTT. This codes for CASSLEGNTEAFF.

This clone was found many times. The chain recombines TRBV18 with TRBJ1-1; D call uncertain. V lost 3 bases, J lost 1 base, and 9 bases lay in between. The germline gives CDR1 KGHSH, CDR2 LQKENI. This CDR3 is 14 amino acids long. The CDR3 nucleotides read TGTGCCAGCTCACCTCCCGCGAGGAACACTGAAGCTTTCTTT. Translating gives CASSPPARNTEAFF.

This clone was seen repeatedly, ten times or more. The rearrangement links TRBV6-1 to TRBJ1-4; D is undetermined. The CDR3 has 14 amino acids. CDR1 and CDR2 (germline): MNHNS, SASEGT. With 8 bases removed from V and 7 bases from J, the gap between germline ends came to 17 bases. The CDR3 DNA follows: TGTGCCAGCCAGAAATTCGGAGAAACTGAAAAACTGTTTTTT. Amino acids: CASQKFGETEKLFF.

This clone was detected a few times. The chain couples TRBV12-3 or TRBV12-4 to TRBJ2-7; 7 bases map to TRBD2. CDR3 length: 15 residues. The CDR3 bases are TGTTCCAGCAGTTCTTACACGGGGACTACTGGTGAGCAGTACGTC. Translation gives CSSSSYTGTTGEQYV.

This clone was seen many times. The V gene is TRBV10-3, the J gene TRBJ1-5, with D unclear. Germline CDR1 ENHRY, CDR2 SYGVKD. The V gene lost 3 bases and the J gene lost 3 bases, with 9 bases spanning the gap. The CDR3 is made up of 14 amino acids. DNA of the CDR3: TGTGCCATCAGTGACCGGGCCAACAATCAGCCCCAGCATTTT. Its translation: CAISDRANNQPQHF.

The table lists this clone with a few counts. Since a much larger clone is just one base distant, this may be a read error. The rearrangement uses TRBV24-1 and TRBJ2-3, with TRBD2 identical over 11 bases. CDR3 length: 14 amino acids. Germline CDR1 is KGHDR and CDR2 is SFDVKD. V trimming: 8 bases; J trimming: 4 bases; junction bases outside the gene matches: 4. The CDR3 is CATITSGSPDTQYF. CDR3 in DNA: TGTGCCACCATTACTAGCGGGAGTCCAGATACGCAGTATTTT.

This clone has a count of ten or more. The rearrangement links TRBV19 to TRBJ1-2, with D possibly matching TRBD1 (6 bases). This CDR3 has 16 amino acids. V lost 1 base, J lost 5 bases, and 17 bases lay in between. Germline assignment: CDR1 LNHDA and CDR2 SQIVND (reference sequence). The CDR3 region has the DNA TGTGCCAGTAGTATAGTATACGGGGGCGCAGGGTATGGCTACACCTTC. Translation: CASSIVYGGAGYGYTF. The variable domain in full, completed from reference TRBV19 and TRBJ1-2, reads DGGITQSPKYLFRKEGQNVTLSCEQNLNHDAMYWYRQDPGQGLRLIYYSQIVNDFQKGDIAEGYSVSREKKESFPLTVTSAQKNPTAFYLCASSIVYGGAGYGYTFGSGTRLTVV.

This clone has just a few counts. A much larger clone differs by one base, so this may be a read error. Additional DNA sequences in this sample encode the identical CDR3. The rearrangement links TRBV2 to TRBJ2-5; TRBD2 agrees at 12 bases. This CDR3 has 15 residues. Unmatched junction bases numbered 8, after V lost 4 bases and J lost 8 bases. The germline gives CDR1 SNHLY, CDR2 FYNNEI. CDR3: CASSGLAGEEKTQYF. The CDR3 DNA sequence: TGTGCCAGCAGTGGACTAGCGGGAGAAGAAAAAACCCAGTACTTC.

Details on this clone: Sequence at one end of the junction differs from germline and may be a read error. J is TRBJ2-2 and V is TRBV5-5; no firm D call. The CDR3 runs 15 residues. Germline assignment: CDR1 SGHKS and CDR2 YYEKEE (reference sequence). The CDR3 loop reads CASSLDPWTTVELFF. In nucleotides, the CDR3 is TGTGCCAGCAGCTTGGACCCCTGGACCACCGTGGAGCTGTTTTTT.

This clone was seen ten or more times. The J gene is TRBJ2-3, the V gene TRBV7-3, with D maybe TRBD2 (5 bases). The V and J ends lost 3 bases and 0 bases respectively, with 10 bases between them. Germline V CDR1 and CDR2: SGHTA, FQGTGA. The CDR3 covers 15 residues. CDR3 sequence (DNA): TGTGCCAGCAGCTTGTCGCGGGTTAGCACAGATACGCAGTATTTT. This encodes CASSLSRVSTDTQYF.

The chain joins TRBV7-6 to TRBJ2-7; TRBD1 aligns across 8 bases. Germline CDR1 SGHVS, CDR2 FNYEAQ. The CDR3 is made up of 15 amino acids. The V gene end was trimmed by 5 bases and the J gene end by 2 bases; junction bases not matched to a gene: 8. DNA for the CDR3: TGTGCCAGCAGCCCGAGGACAGGGTACCCCTACGAGCAGTACTTC. Translated: CASSPRTGYPYEQYF.

In this sample, this clone turned up many times. Other nucleotide sequences in the sample specify the same CDR3. The chain recombines TRBV12-3 or TRBV12-4 with TRBJ1-5; D possibly corresponds to TRBD1 (5 bases). Trimming removed 1 base from V and 4 bases from J, with 17 bases in between. The CDR3 extends over 17 amino acids. The CDR3 protein is CASSLDLVSTENQPQHF. Written as DNA, the CDR3 is TGTGCCAGCAGTTTAGATTTGGTATCGACAGAAAATCAGCCCCAGCATTTT.

This clone was counted at least ten times. The chain has TRBV14 and TRBJ1-2, with 12 bases fitting TRBD1. This CDR3 is built from 16 residues. From germline, CDR1 is SGHDN and CDR2 FVKESK. V was pared by 0 bases and J by 8 bases, with 7 bases of the junction left unmatched. CDR3 nucleotides: TGTGCCAGCAGCCAAGAGGGACAGGGGGCCCCCGGCGGCTACACCTTC. Protein product: CASSQEGQGAPGGYTF.

At least ten counts were recorded for this clone. This rearrangement joins TRBV5-4 to TRBJ1-1; the D gene is possibly TRBD1 (5 bases). V shed 0 bases and J shed 5 bases, with 11 bases lying between them. The CDR3 length is 14 residues. Germline CDR1 SGHNT, CDR2 YYREEE (reference sequence). CDR3 loop: CASSLAGGETEAFF. As DNA, the CDR3 is TGTGCCAGCAGCTTGGCTGGGGGGGAGACTGAAGCTTTCTTT. Looking up the rest from reference TRBV5-4 and TRBJ1-1 gives the full variable domain: ETGVTQSPTHLIKTRGQQVTLRCSSQSGHNTVSWYQQALGQGPQFIFQYYREEENGRGNFPPRFSGLQFPNYSSELNVNALELDDSALYLCASSLAGGETEAFFGQGTRLTVV.

This clone was found many times. This chain connects TRBV6-4 to TRBJ2-3, with D possibly being TRBD2 (7 bases). Looked up from germline, CDR1 is MRHNA and CDR2 is SNTAGT. The V end was cut by 0 bases, the J end by 4 bases, with 11 bases between. The CDR3 covers 15 residues. In nucleotides, the CDR3 is TGTGCCAGCAGTGACTCGACGGGGGGCGCAGATACGCAGTATTTT. It codes for CASSDSTGGADTQYF.

Many counts were recorded for this clone. The sample carries other DNA sequences with the same CDR3. The chain combines TRBV18 with TRBJ2-1; D might be TRBD1 (5 bases). The V end lost 0 bases, the J end lost 4 bases, and 7 bases lay between the germline ends. From germline, CDR1 is KGHSH and CDR2 LQKENI. The CDR3 is 14 residues long. The CDR3 here is CASSPPTGYNEQFF. The DNA for the CDR3 is TGTGCCAGCTCACCACCAACAGGTTACAATGAGCAGTTCTTC.

In its sample, this clone was seen many times. This chain connects TRBV18 to TRBJ1-1; D is ambiguous. Trimming left V 2 bases short and J 6 bases short, with 10 bases between. The CDR3 contains 13 residues. Germline V CDR1 and CDR2: KGHSH, LQKENI. The CDR3 nucleotides are TGTGCCAGCTCACCATCGCGGCCATCTGAAGCTTTCTTT. Amino acid sequence: CASSPSRPSEAFF.